This T cell receptor beta chain was documented in a study of blood T cells in healthy people across ages. Study-level findings and limits: When one million T cells were used, diversity estimates were thought to be underestimates. Higher diversity and more naive CD4+ cells were features of long-lived donors, compared to aged donors.

Isolated PBMCs totaled at least 6 million in each sample. A second roughly 6 to 11 cycle PCR used barcoded and J-beta primers. TCRdb used MiXCR to reprocess the 5' RACE reads, holding one entry per CDR3 protein. The sample contains hundreds of thousands of distinct CDR3 sequences, over 45% of which appear only once. CDR3 size: 15 residues. CDR1 MNHEY and CDR2 SVGAGI come from the germline V gene. As regards this clonotype: Antigen: not known.

The rearrangement joins TRBV6-5 to TRBJ2-7; 9 nucleotides line up with TRBD1. Judging by the DNA end, TRBJ2-5 fits better; the J call may be wrong. Sequenced: blood. The clonotype originates from a man in his thirties or forties in good health. The DNA of the CDR3 is TGTGCCAGCAGCAAACTACAGGGGGCGGGAGAGACCCAGTACTTC. This codes for CASSKLQGAGETQYF.